Each of the 28 T cell receptor beta chains below was sequenced from the same sample in a study of shared clonotypes between healthy human individuals. TCRdb's copy holds only in-frame clones and misses some; the assay was immunoSEQ multiplex PCR. The sample yields around 2,000,000 clones, 85% to 95% seen once. Sample: naive CD4+ T cells sorted from blood. The sample's subset: CD45RA+ positively selected. Receptors were obtained from a man between 18 and 35 years old in good health.

The chain joins TRBV6-1 to TRBJ2-7, with 11 bases lining up with TRBD2. The J segment lost 5 bases and the V segment lost 7 bases, leaving 10 bases of the junction unmatched. CDR1 MNHNS and CDR2 SASEGT come from the germline V gene. The CDR3 spans 15 residues. The CDR3, as DNA: TGTGCCAGCACCCCAGGGCTAGCGGGAGGAAACGAGCAGTACTTC. As protein: CASTPGLAGGNEQYF.

The CDR3 protein is CAWSKTGNNSPLHF. DNA for the CDR3: TGTGCCTGGAGTAAGACAGGGAATAATTCACCCCTCCACTTT. V gene TRBV30 combines with J gene TRBJ1-6; TRBD1 agrees at 7 bases. CDR1 and CDR2 (germline): GTSNPN, SVGIG (reference sequence). Trimming cost V 2 bases and J 5 bases; bases outside gene matches: 3. The CDR3 length is 14 residues.

The chain employs TRBV29-1 and TRBJ1-2, with no clear D. V was clipped by 3 bases and J by 10 bases, with 12 bases between them. CDR1 and CDR2 from the germline V gene are SQVTM and ANQGSEA. The CDR3 loop spans 11 amino acids. CDR3 sequence (DNA): TGCAGCGTTGATCGGCCAACACCCTACACCTTC. Protein sequence: CSVDRPTPYTF.

CDR3 in amino acids: CASSSQDAAYEQYF. DNA for the CDR3: TGTGCCAGCAGCTCCCAGGATGCCGCCTACGAGCAGTACTTC. The chain carries TRBV5-6 and TRBJ2-7; no clear D. There are 14 residues in the CDR3. With 3 bases removed from V and 2 bases from J, the gap between germline ends came to 12 bases. The germline gives CDR1 SGHDT, CDR2 YYEEEE.

The chain recombines TRBV18 with TRBJ2-7; 9 bases match TRBD1. This CDR3 has 11 amino acids. The J segment lost 13 bases and the V segment lost 6 bases, leaving 7 bases of the junction unmatched. The V gene's germline CDR1 is KGHSH and CDR2 LQKENI. The CDR3 DNA reads TGTGCCAGCTCCCCCGGGACAGGGTACTACTTC. This gives the protein CASSPGTGYYF.

This chain uses TRBV27 with TRBJ2-3; no clear D. Trimming took 0 bases from V and 1 from J, leaving 8 bases between them. This CDR3 spans 15 amino acids. CDR1 MNHEY and CDR2 SMNVEV come from the germline V gene (reference sequence). DNA of the CDR3: TGTGCCAGCAGTTTATCGAGGTTGGGCACAGATACGCAGTATTTT. Translating gives CASSLSRLGTDTQYF.

This chain links TRBV18 with TRBJ2-1; TRBD1 agrees at 8 bases. The V gene end was trimmed by 2 bases and the J gene end by 10 bases; junction bases not matched to a gene: 13. The CDR3 has 16 amino acids. Germline V gene sequence: CDR1 KGHSH, CDR2 LQKENI. The CDR3 coding sequence is TGTGCCAGCTCACCATTTGCGGGACAGGCGAAGATAGAGCAGTTCTTC. Translated: CASSPFAGQAKIEQFF. The full variable domain, its missing parts supplied by reference TRBV18 and TRBJ2-1, is NAGVMQNPRHLVRRRGQEARLRCSPMKGHSHVYWYRQLPEEGLKFMVYLQKENIIDESGMPKERFSAEFPKEGPSILRIQQVVRGDSAAYFCASSPFAGQAKIEQFFGPGTRLTVL.

This chain connects TRBV10-1 to TRBJ2-7; D not certain. In germline, CDR1 is WNHNN, CDR2 SYGVQD (reference sequence). The CDR3 extends over 15 amino acids. Trimming pared 8 bases from V and 2 bases from J, leaving 19 bases between. CDR3 region: CASSDGFLETYEQYF. As DNA, the CDR3 is TGCGCCAGCTCGGACGGATTCTTAGAAACCTACGAGCAGTACTTC.

The V call is TRBV5-6, the J call TRBJ2-2; no definite D call. The CDR3 has 15 amino acids. Germline V lookup: CDR1 SGHDT, CDR2 YYEEEE. The V and J ends lost 0 bases and 1 base respectively, with 7 bases between them. CDR3 bases: TGTGCCAGCAGCTTGGTGGAAGTGAACACCGGGGAGCTGTTTTTT. Translation: CASSLVEVNTGELFF. The full variable domain, its missing parts supplied by reference TRBV5-6 and TRBJ2-2, is DAGVTQSPTHLIKTRGQQVTLRCSPKSGHDTVSWYQQALGQGPQFIFQYYEEEERQRGNFPDRFSGHQFPNYSSELNVNALLLGDSALYLCASSLVEVNTGELFFGEGSRLTVL.

On this clone itself: The sample contains more than one DNA sequence encoding this CDR3. The chain carries TRBV30 and TRBJ2-1; either TRBD1 or TRBD2 may supply D (5 bases each). This CDR3 comprises 13 residues. Trimming took 0 bases from V and 9 from J, leaving 12 bases between them. Germline V gene lookup returns CDR1 GTSNPN and CDR2 SVGIG (reference sequence). The CDR3 loop reads CAWSVLGGGEQFF. In DNA form, the CDR3 reads TGTGCCTGGAGTGTACTCGGTGGGGGTGAGCAGTTCTTC.

The chain couples TRBV7-9 to TRBJ2-3; 12 bases align to TRBD1. The length of the CDR3 is 16 residues. V gave up 5 bases and J gave up 3 bases; unmatched junction bases: 6. Germline lookup yields CDR1 SEHNR and CDR2 FQNEAQ (reference sequence). CDR3 loop: CASSPGTGGTTDTQYF. CDR3 nucleotides: TGTGCCAGCAGCCCCGGGACAGGGGGCACAACAGATACGCAGTATTTT.

This chain joins TRBV5-1 and TRBJ1-5, with D possibly being TRBD1 (5 bases). The CDR3 consists of 15 residues. Germline CDR1 reads SGHRS; CDR2 reads YFSETQ. V was trimmed by 4 bases and J by 7 bases, leaving 18 bases between them. The CDR3: CASSPSGTTSQPQHF. The CDR3 DNA reads TGCGCCAGCAGCCCGTCCGGGACCACGAGCCAGCCCCAGCATTTT.

The V call is TRBV18, the J call TRBJ1-5; 7 bases are a match to TRBD1. Unmatched junction bases numbered 10, after V lost 5 bases and J lost 3 bases. The CDR3 is 16 residues long. Germline loops: CDR1 KGHSH, CDR2 LQKENI. The CDR3 nucleotides are TGTGCCAGCTCAGCCGCGCCAACAGGGGCCAATCAGCCCCAGCATTTT. It translates to CASSAAPTGANQPQHF.

The chain recombines TRBV28 with TRBJ2-7; 8 bases fit TRBD1. Germline CDR1 MDHEN, CDR2 SYDVKM. This CDR3 has 15 residues. The ends lost 2 bases at V and 9 bases at J; junction bases unmatched: 12. CDR3 sequence: CASSLPGQGNGGQYF. The CDR3 bases are TGTGCCAGCAGTTTACCCGGACAGGGTAATGGGGGGCAGTACTTC.

The chain has TRBV5-1 and TRBJ1-2; TRBD1 matches at 10 bases. The germline CDR1 and CDR2 sequences are SGHRS and YFSETQ. V was pared by 3 bases and J by 6 bases, with 5 bases of the junction left unmatched. CDR3 length: 14 amino acids. This CDR3 reads CASSWSGTGDGYTF. As DNA, the CDR3 is TGCGCCAGCAGCTGGTCCGGGACAGGGGATGGCTACACCTTC.

About this clone: Other DNA sequences within the sample encode an identical CDR3. The V call is TRBV11-2, the J call TRBJ2-3; D call uncertain. The CDR3 covers 14 residues. Germline lookup yields CDR1 SGHAT and CDR2 FQNNGV. Trimming took 3 bases from V and 0 from J, leaving 7 bases between them. Written as DNA, the CDR3 is TGTGCCAGCAGCTTGGGCAGGAGCACAGATACGCAGTATTTT. Its translation is CASSLGRSTDTQYF.

In its sample, this clone was seen once. In DNA, the CDR3 is TGCAGCGTTGATTTCGCCTTAGTTGACGGACAAAACAATGAGCAGTTCTTC. Its protein is CSVDFALVDGQNNEQFF. The gene calls are TRBV29-1 and TRBJ2-1, with a tentative D call TRBD1 (5 bases). CDR1 is SQVTM, CDR2 ANQGSEA, per germline. The germline V and J ends were trimmed by 3 bases and 5 bases, with 23 bases remaining between them. The CDR3 spans 17 residues.

This chain links TRBV11-2 with TRBJ2-3; 8 positions agree with TRBD2. The CDR3 extends over 15 amino acids. V lost 6 bases to trimming and J lost 2 bases; unmatched junction nucleotides: 7. Looked up from germline, CDR1 is SGHAT and CDR2 is FQNNGV. The CDR3 bases are TGTGCCAGCAGACGTAGCGGGGCCCTCACAGATACGCAGTATTTT. Translating it yields CASRRSGALTDTQYF.

The V and J genes are TRBV4-1 and TRBJ2-5, with 13 bases that match TRBD2. The CDR3 runs to 17 residues. Germline CDR1 is MGHRA and CDR2 is YSYEKL. The V and J ends lost 3 bases and 0 bases, in that order; junction bases with no gene match: 4. CDR3 sequence (DNA): TGCGCCAGCAGCCACGGACTAGCGGGGGTGTACCAAGAGACCCAGTACTTC. The encoded protein is CASSHGLAGVYQETQYF.

This rearrangement joins TRBV2 to TRBJ1-5, with 9 bases fitting TRBD1. The ends lost 6 bases at V and 2 bases at J; junction bases unmatched: 8. CDR1 SNHLY and CDR2 FYNNEI come from the germline V gene. The CDR3 sequence is 16 residues long. CDR3 sequence reads: CASREGTGKGNQPQHF. CDR3 sequence (DNA): TGTGCCAGCAGGGAGGGGACAGGGAAAGGCAATCAGCCCCAGCATTTT. Complete variable domain (other parts from reference TRBV2 and TRBJ1-5): EPEVTQTPSHQVTQMGQEVILRCVPISNHLYFYWYRQILGQKVEFLVSFYNNEISEKSEIFDDQFSVERPDGSNFTLKIRSTKLEDSAMYFCASREGTGKGNQPQHFGDGTRLSIL.

Only a few counts were recorded for this clone. The sample carries other DNA sequences with the same CDR3. The V gene is TRBV7-2, the J gene TRBJ2-7; tentative D call: TRBD1 (6 bases). V was cut by 5 bases and J by 0 bases, with 11 bases left in between. Germline-derived CDR1 and CDR2 are SGHTA and FQGNSA. This CDR3 is 14 amino acids long. The CDR3 loop is CASSADRYSYEQYF. The CDR3 DNA sequence: TGTGCCAGCAGCGCCGACAGGTACTCCTACGAGCAGTACTTC.

The rearrangement joins TRBV9 to TRBJ2-7, with 10 bases that match TRBD2. The V gene's germline CDR1 is SGDLS and CDR2 YYNGEE. The CDR3 sequence is 15 residues long. V dropped 4 bases and J dropped 2; count of bases not matched to a gene: 6. As DNA, the CDR3 is TGTGCCAGCAGCCCCTCTAGCGGGGGCACCTACGAGCAGTACTTC. Translation gives CASSPSSGGTYEQYF.

The chain couples TRBV5-1 to TRBJ2-2; 12 bases are a match to TRBD1. The trim removed 4 bases at V and 4 bases at J, leaving 5 bases unmatched. Germline CDR1 SGHRS, CDR2 YFSETQ. This CDR3 region has 16 residues. Written as DNA, the CDR3 is TGCGCCAGCAGCGCGGGACAGGGGGCTTCCACCGGGGAGCTGTTTTTT. Translating gives CASSAGQGASTGELFF.

The chain couples TRBV2 to TRBJ2-5, with D perhaps TRBD2 (5 bases). The CDR3 is made up of 13 amino acids. V lost 8 bases, J lost 5 bases, and 15 bases lay in between. The germline CDR1 and CDR2 sequences are SNHLY and FYNNEI. The CDR3 coding sequence is TGTGCCAGCGGGTGGGCGGACTGGGAGACCCAGTACTTC. It yields the protein CASGWADWETQYF.

J is TRBJ1-2 and V is TRBV7-9; TRBD1 aligns across 9 bases. This CDR3 has 14 residues. Germline V CDR1 and CDR2: SEHNR, FQNEAQ (reference sequence). After removal of 4 bases from V and 7 bases from J, the junction contained 7 bases not matched to a gene. The DNA of the CDR3 is TGTGCCAGCAGCTCCGGACAGGGGCTGAGTGGCTACACCTTC. Amino acids: CASSSGQGLSGYTF.

The rearrangement links TRBV6-5 to TRBJ2-5, with D hard to call. V lost 8 bases, J lost 1 base, and 11 bases lay in between. This CDR3 has 13 amino acids. Germline CDR1 reads MNHEY; CDR2 reads SVGAGI. The CDR3 loop reads CASGRASQETQYF. In DNA, the CDR3 is TGTGCCAGCGGAAGGGCTAGCCAAGAGACCCAGTACTTC.

The rearrangement links TRBV5-1 to TRBJ2-1; TRBD1 agrees at 9 bases. The CDR3 spans 16 residues. V shed 0 bases and J 9 bases; nucleotides not matched to a gene: 10. Germline-derived CDR1 and CDR2 are SGHRS and YFSETQ. CDR3 amino acids: CASSLGGTGSGREQFF. The CDR3 nucleotides are TGCGCCAGCAGCTTGGGAGGGACAGGGTCAGGGCGTGAGCAGTTCTTC. Full variable domain (remainder filled in from reference TRBV5-1 and TRBJ2-1): KAGVTQTPRYLIKTRGQQVTLSCSPISGHRSVSWYQQTPGQGLQFLFEYFSETQRNKGNFPGRFSGRQFSNSRSEMNVSTLELGDSALYLCASSLGGTGSGREQFFGPGTRLTVL.

This chain joins TRBV28 and TRBJ1-1; no clear D gene. The CDR3 is 10 residues long. With 7 bases removed from V and 5 bases from J, the gap between germline ends came to 5 bases. Germline values: CDR1 MDHEN, CDR2 SYDVKM. The CDR3 DNA sequence: TGTGCCAGCATAAGTACTGAAGCTTTCTTT. Its translation is CASISTEAFF.